These 18 T cell receptor beta chains originate from one sample sequenced in a study of cytomegalovirus exposure and HLA in healthy donors. The PCR contained 60 Vbeta and 13 Jbeta primers. Measured with immunoSEQ multiplex PCR; TCRdb has only the in-frame clones, and not every one. Of approximately 300,000 clones listed, 80% are singletons. Sequencing used PBMCs. Source of these receptors: a girl aged 2-10 years in good health and CMV-seronegative.

The V and J genes are TRBV5-8 and TRBJ2-7, with 12 bases aligning to TRBD1. The CDR3 contains 15 residues. Germline values: CDR1 SGHTS, CDR2 YDEGEE. The V and J ends lost 1 base and 7 bases, in that order; junction bases with no gene match: 6. The DNA of the CDR3 is TGTGCCAGCAGCTTGAGGGGACAGGGGGCGTGGGAGCAGTACTTC. It translates to CASSLRGQGAWEQYF.

This clone showed up just a few times. V and J are TRBV7-8 and TRBJ2-7; 8 bases align to TRBD2. The V gene end was trimmed by 1 base and the J gene end by 6 bases; junction bases not matched to a gene: 14. The CDR3 is made up of 17 amino acids. CDR1 is SGHVS, CDR2 FQNEAQ, per germline. The CDR3 DNA reads TGTGCCAGCAGCTTAGGGGCCGGACTAGCCTTGGGTAGCGAGCAGTACTTC. Its protein product is CASSLGAGLALGSEQYF.

In nucleotides, the CDR3 is TGCAGTGCTATCAGATCCTACGAGCAGTACTTC. It yields the protein CSAIRSYEQYF. The chain joins TRBV20-1 to TRBJ2-7; D remains unclear. Trimming took off 4 bases at V and 1 base at J, with 5 bases between the two ends. Germline V lookup: CDR1 DFQATT, CDR2 SNEGSKA (reference sequence). CDR3 size: 11 residues.

V usage is TRBV10-3 and J usage is TRBJ1-1, with D perhaps TRBD1 (6 bases). With 5 bases removed from V and 3 bases from J, the gap between germline ends came to 10 bases. Germline-derived CDR1 and CDR2 are ENHRY and SYGVKD. The CDR3 is 13 amino acids. For the CDR3, the DNA is TGTGCCATCAGTACATACAGGGACACTGAAGCTTTCTTT. Translated: CAISTYRDTEAFF.

This rearrangement joins TRBV5-5 to TRBJ1-2, with a tentative D call TRBD1 (6 bases). This CDR3 region has 18 residues. Germline assignment: CDR1 SGHKS and CDR2 YYEKEE (reference sequence). With 3 bases removed from V and 8 bases from J, the gap between germline ends came to 29 bases. The CDR3 nucleotides are TGTGCCAGCAGCTCCCCAGCCGGGGACACACATTTCACGGGAGGCTACACCTTC. Its protein is CASSSPAGDTHFTGGYTF.

The rearrangement links TRBV30 to TRBJ1-1; D is ambiguous. This CDR3 has 11 residues. Trimming pared 4 bases from V and 6 bases from J, leaving 9 bases between. In germline, CDR1 is GTSNPN, CDR2 SVGIG (reference sequence). CDR3 in amino acids: CAWTRGAEAFF. CDR3 nucleotides: TGTGCCTGGACCCGAGGTGCTGAAGCTTTCTTT.

This chain uses TRBV4-1 with TRBJ2-5; possible D gene TRBD1, 7 bases. Trimming took 0 bases from V and 4 from J, leaving 18 bases between them. Germline V lookup: CDR1 MGHRA, CDR2 YSYEKL. The length of the CDR3 is 17 residues. This CDR3 is CASSQDQEGAARETQYF. CDR3 nucleotide sequence: TGCGCCAGCAGCCAAGATCAGGAGGGGGCAGCGAGAGAGACCCAGTACTTC.

The chain links TRBV28 to TRBJ2-3; the match to TRBD2 covers 7 bases. Germline assignment: CDR1 MDHEN and CDR2 SYDVKM. The CDR3 consists of 16 residues. V was pared by 8 bases and J by 2 bases, with 13 bases of the junction left unmatched. The CDR3 DNA is TGTGCCAGCGGACCCCCTGGCGGGAGAACCACAGATACGCAGTATTTT. Translated: CASGPPGGRTTDTQYF. Based on the CDR3 plus reference TRBV28 and TRBJ2-3, the full variable domain is DVKVTQSSRYLVKRTGEKVFLECVQDMDHENMFWYRQDPGLGLRLIYFSYDVKMKEKGDIPEGYSVSREKKERFSLILESASTNQTSMYLCASGPPGGRTTDTQYFGPGTRLTVL.

The chain couples TRBV11-1 to TRBJ1-1; D is possibly TRBD1 (6 bases). Germline values: CDR1 SGHAT, CDR2 FQDESV (reference sequence). Between the trimmed V and J ends, which lost 3 bases and 4 bases, there was a span of 9 bases. The CDR3 contains 13 residues. The DNA for the CDR3 is TGTGCCAGCAGCTTCGGCAGGGGCACTGAAGCTTTCTTT. Its protein product is CASSFGRGTEAFF.

This chain connects TRBV7-9 to TRBJ2-7, with a weak D call TRBD1 (6 bases). CDR1 SEHNR and CDR2 FQNEAQ come from the germline V gene (reference sequence). V shed 11 bases and J shed 4 bases, with 12 bases lying between them. The CDR3 sequence is 11 residues long. CDR3 in DNA: TGTGCCGCAGGACAGCAGTACGAGCAGTACTTC. Protein: CAAGQQYEQYF.

The rearrangement uses TRBV18 and TRBJ2-7; maybe TRBD2 (5 bases). The CDR3 contains 15 residues. The V and J ends lost 3 bases and 3 bases respectively, with 15 bases between them. The germline CDR1 and CDR2 sequences are KGHSH and LQKENI. The CDR3 reads CASSPTTKPYYEQYF. In DNA, the CDR3 is TGTGCCAGCTCACCGACTACGAAACCTTACTACGAGCAGTACTTC.

The sample holds one count of this clone. The chain links TRBV7-9 to TRBJ1-5, with a weak D call TRBD1 (6 bases). The CDR3 is 16 residues long. In germline, CDR1 is SEHNR, CDR2 FQNEAQ (reference sequence). Between the trimmed V and J ends, which lost 1 base and 0 bases, there was a span of 10 bases. CDR3 residues: CASSLVAGDSNQPQHF. In DNA, the CDR3 is TGTGCCAGCAGCTTAGTGGCAGGGGATAGCAATCAGCCCCAGCATTTT.

The chain recombines TRBV7-9 with TRBJ2-2; 8 nucleotides agree with TRBD1. The ends lost 2 bases at V and 16 bases at J; junction bases unmatched: 3. The CDR3 contains 11 residues. Germline V gene data show CDR1 as SEHNR and CDR2 as FQNEAQ (reference sequence). CDR3 in amino acids: CASSLRRGRFF. The DNA of the CDR3 is TGTGCCAGCAGCTTACGCAGGGGGCGGTTTTTT.

The chain combines TRBV19 with TRBJ1-5; D remains ambiguous. The V end was cut by 7 bases, the J end by 0 bases, with 13 bases between. Germline V gene lookup returns CDR1 LNHDA and CDR2 SQIVND (reference sequence). There are 15 residues in the CDR3. CDR3 residues: CASTLRHNSNQPQHF. The CDR3 DNA reads TGTGCCAGTACGCTCAGACATAATAGCAATCAGCCCCAGCATTTT.

This clone has a handful of counts. This chain connects TRBV7-2 to TRBJ2-1; 8 bases map to TRBD1. This CDR3 spans 15 amino acids. Germline CDR1 reads SGHTA; CDR2 reads FQGNSA. J gave up 4 bases and V 3 bases, and 5 bases lay outside the gene matches. CDR3 sequence (DNA): TGTGCCAGCAGCTTCACAAGACAGGGGTACAATGAGCAGTTCTTC. This gives the protein CASSFTRQGYNEQFF.

This clone was observed a single time. A junction end diverges from the germline sequence, so it may reflect a read error. Within the sample, other DNA sequences also encode this same CDR3. The V gene is TRBV5-6, the J gene TRBJ1-2; TRBD1 agrees at 11 bases. The CDR3 runs to 15 residues. CDR1 SGHDT and CDR2 YYEEEE come from the germline V gene. The CDR3 region has the DNA TGCGCCAGCAGCGCAGGACAGGGGGCTGTCTATGGCTACACCTTC. Its protein product is CASSAGQGAVYGYTF.

This chain links TRBV11-1 with TRBJ1-4; no firm D call. Germline CDR1 SGHAT, CDR2 FQDESV (reference sequence). V shed 3 bases and J shed 5 bases, with 7 bases lying between them. CDR3 size: 13 residues. CDR3 residues: CASSFTVNEKLFF. DNA of the CDR3: TGTGCCAGCAGCTTCACGGTGAATGAAAAACTGTTTTTT.

The chain links TRBV5-4 to TRBJ2-4; maybe TRBD1 (5 bases). The CDR3 has 15 residues. Trimming removed 1 base from V and 2 bases from J, with 10 bases in between. Germline loops: CDR1 SGHNT, CDR2 YYREEE (reference sequence). The CDR3 DNA reads TGTGCCAGCAGCTTGAACGCAGGGTCCAAAAACATTCAGTACTTC. As protein: CASSLNAGSKNIQYF.